These 2 T cell receptor beta chains originate from one sample sequenced in a study of graft-versus-host responses after intestinal transplantation. Lamina propria and intraepithelial lymphocytes were released by processing graft tissue. Method: immunoSEQ multiplex PCR; TCRdb's copy keeps in-frame clones and lacks some. The table shows roughly 11,000 clones, with under 85% occurring only once. This material consisted of ileum tissue, taken 23 days after intestinal transplant. The receptors were sampled from a human patient who received an intestinal transplant, so some T cells may come from the graft donor.

The chain couples TRBV28 to TRBJ2-5; a weak D match, TRBD2 (6 bases). This CDR3 spans 14 amino acids. The V end was cut by 7 bases, the J end by 1 base, with 13 bases between. Per germline, CDR1 MDHEN and CDR2 SYDVKM. Written as DNA, the CDR3 is TGTGCCAGCACCACCCGGAGGGCCCAAGAGACCCAGTACTTC. Its translation: CASTTRRAQETQYF.

Notes on this clone: Different DNA sequences within this sample yield the same CDR3. V and J are TRBV5-1 and TRBJ2-5; D remains unclear. This CDR3 contains 12 residues. Per germline, CDR1 SGHRS and CDR2 YFSETQ. Between the trimmed V and J ends, which lost 2 bases and 1 base, there was a span of 3 bases. The CDR3 loop is CASSLGQETQYF. For the CDR3, the DNA is TGCGCCAGCAGCTTAGGCCAAGAGACCCAGTACTTC.